This TCR beta chain was observed in a study of T-cell memory formation after mild COVID-19. General study results and limits: The second-wave clones peaking on day 37 were not confirmed as SARS-CoV-2-specific. Within pre-infection memory, some responding clones were found, suggesting cross-reactive memory joined.

Concerning this clonotype itself: What it recognizes is unknown.

The CDR3 is 13 amino acids. CDR1 and CDR2 (germline): DFQATT, SNEGSKA (reference sequence). Trimming stripped 2 bases from V and 10 bases from J, with 17 bases between. From the 5' RACE reads, TCRdb called clonotypes with MiXCR, one entry per CDR3 protein. The profile shows some 450,000 distinct CDR3 sequences, roughly 20% of them singletons. This receptor was taken from an adult woman who had mild COVID-19 (a few samples of this study predate the infection). Cell type and time point are not known. Material: PBMCs or a T cell subset sorted from them (not recorded which). This rearrangement joins TRBV20-1 to TRBJ1-2; D is undetermined. The DNA of the CDR3 is TGCAGTGCTAGAAGTCGTCTACAATACGTCTACACCTTC. As protein: CSARSRLQYVYTF.